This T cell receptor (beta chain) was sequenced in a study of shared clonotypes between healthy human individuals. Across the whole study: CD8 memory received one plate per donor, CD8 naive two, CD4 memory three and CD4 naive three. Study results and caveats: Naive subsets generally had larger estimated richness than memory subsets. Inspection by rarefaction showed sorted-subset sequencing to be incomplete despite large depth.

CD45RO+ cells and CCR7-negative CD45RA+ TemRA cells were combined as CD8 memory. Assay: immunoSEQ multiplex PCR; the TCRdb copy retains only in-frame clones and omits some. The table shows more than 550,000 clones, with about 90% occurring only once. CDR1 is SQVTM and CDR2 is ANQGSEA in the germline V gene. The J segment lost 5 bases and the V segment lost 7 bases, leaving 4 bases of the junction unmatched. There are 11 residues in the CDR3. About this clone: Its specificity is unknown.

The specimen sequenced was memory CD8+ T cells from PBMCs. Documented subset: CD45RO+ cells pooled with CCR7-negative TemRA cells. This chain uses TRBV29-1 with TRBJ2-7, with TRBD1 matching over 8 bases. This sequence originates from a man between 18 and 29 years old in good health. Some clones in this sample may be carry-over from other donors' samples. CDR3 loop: CSAWTGNEQYF. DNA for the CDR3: TGCAGCGCCTGGACAGGGAACGAGCAGTACTTC.